This T cell receptor (beta chain) derives from a study of CD8+ T cells in alopecia areata. cDNA reverse transcribed from extracted RNA served as the sequencing template. The protocol was immunoSEQ multiplex PCR, while the TCRdb copy is restricted to in-frame clones and leaves out a portion. The sample carries approximately 200,000 clones, over 40% recorded once. Regarding treatment: oral pan-JAK inhibitor, 5-10 mg twice daily. This clone was seen a few times. The ends were cut back, 4 bases at V and 0 bases at J, with 7 bases in the middle. The CDR3 covers 14 residues. Germline CDR1 and CDR2: MGHRA and YSYEKL.

The sequencing used CD4+ T cells sorted from blood, collected between weeks 36 and 40, from a patient treated with tofacitinib. The gene calls are TRBV4-1 and TRBJ1-5, with a tentative D call TRBD1 (5 bases). The sequence was collected from a human donor with alopecia areata. The DNA of the CDR3 is TGCGCCAGCAGCCCGGGGGGTAGCAATCAGCCCCAGCATTTT. It specifies CASSPGGSNQPQHF.